Listed below are T cell receptor beta chains from one sample, sequenced in a study of T-cell memory formation after mild COVID-19. TCRdb re-analysed the 5' RACE reads in MiXCR, keeping a single row per CDR3 protein. The table has 200,000 to 300,000 distinct CDR3 sequences, over 15% seen once. The sequencing input was PBMCs or a T cell subset sorted from them (not recorded which). The receptors stem from a man younger than 35 who had mild COVID-19 (a few samples of this study predate the infection). Cell type and time point are not known. The conserved cysteine and the conserved F or W are not part of the CDR3 here. The size of a clone is reported for some rows only, either as once, few or many, or as a class for expanded clones.

few,TRBV6-2/TRBV6-3,TRBJ1-5,ASRQTYQPQH
few,TRBV7-2,TRBJ1-2,ASSSTWANYGYT
.,TRBV12-3/TRBV12-4,TRBJ2-7,ASSSLDRRYEQY
.,TRBV4-3,TRBJ2-6,ASSQVGSGANVLT
.,TRBV5-1,TRBJ2-1,ASMTGEYNEQF
.,TRBV6-5,TRBJ2-5,ASSRPTGTGTRETQY
.,TRBV6-2/TRBV6-3,TRBJ2-7,ASSVGREVSYEQY
.,TRBV12-3/TRBV12-4,TRBJ2-3,ASSLTGGPDTQY
many,TRBV7-9,TRBJ2-3,ASSSRLPVTDTQY
.,TRBV20-1,TRBJ1-2,SARHNRGIYYGYT
.,TRBV20-1,TRBJ2-3,SATAEGQGRTDTQY
few,TRBV18,TRBJ2-3,ASSFSVISTDTQY
.,TRBV11-3,TRBJ2-1,ASSPKTSGNGNEQF
.,TRBV7-7,TRBJ1-2,ASSPGTGGTGYT
.,TRBV7-8,TRBJ1-5,ASSLGDRGSNQPQH
few,TRBV6-1,TRBJ1-1,ASSGAAGAAEAF
few,TRBV15,TRBJ1-1,ATSRGQGSGVTEAF